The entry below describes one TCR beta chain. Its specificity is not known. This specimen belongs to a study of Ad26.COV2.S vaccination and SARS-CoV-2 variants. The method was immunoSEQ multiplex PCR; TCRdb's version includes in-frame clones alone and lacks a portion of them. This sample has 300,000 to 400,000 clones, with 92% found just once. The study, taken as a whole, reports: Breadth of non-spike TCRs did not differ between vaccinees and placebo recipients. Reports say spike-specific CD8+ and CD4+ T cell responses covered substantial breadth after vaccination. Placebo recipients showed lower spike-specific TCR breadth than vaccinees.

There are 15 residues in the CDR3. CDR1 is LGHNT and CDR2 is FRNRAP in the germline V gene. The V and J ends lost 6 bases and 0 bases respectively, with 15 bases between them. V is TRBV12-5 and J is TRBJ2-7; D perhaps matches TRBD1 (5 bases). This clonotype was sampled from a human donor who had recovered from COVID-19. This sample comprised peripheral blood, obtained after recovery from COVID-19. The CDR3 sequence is CASGDSKPSSYEQYF. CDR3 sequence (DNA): TGTGCTAGTGGCGACAGTAAACCGAGCTCCTACGAGCAGTACTTC.